What follows is one T cell receptor (beta chain) and its context. These data come from a study of T cell changes during pregnancy in multiple sclerosis. V lost 2 bases, J lost 7 bases, and 11 bases stayed unmatched. There are 18 residues in the CDR3. The germline V gene encodes CDR1 SGHNT and CDR2 YYREEE (reference sequence). Generated by immunoSEQ multiplex PCR, the TCRdb table keeps only in-frame clones and is missing some. The sample shows about 33,000 clones, about 90% of them seen only once. The V call is TRBV5-4, the J call TRBJ1-6, with 11 nucleotides matching TRBD1. The receptor was isolated from a female donor in good health, enrolled as a control in a pregnancy study. The sample was CD4+ T cells from peripheral blood mononuclear cells, taken in the third trimester of pregnancy. CDR3 DNA: TGTGCCAGCAGCTTCAGGACAGGGGGCCTTTTTAGGAATTCACCCCTCCACTTT. Encoded protein: CASSFRTGGLFRNSPLHF.